One and the same sample provided the 20 T cell receptor beta chains below, sequenced in a study of OX40 agonist ivuxolimab in advanced cancers. Assay used: immunoSEQ multiplex PCR; TCRdb lists only in-frame clones, some missing. The table records roughly 70,000 clones, 90% of them present only once. Sequences were derived from CD4+ or CD8+ T cells sorted from blood, sampled in a trial of the OX40 agonist ivuxolimab. The origin of the receptors is an adult with an advanced solid tumor such as melanoma, head and neck, liver or kidney cancer.

This clone was found once. DNA for the CDR3: TGTGCCAGCAGATATAGGGTCGTTGGCAAAAACATTCAGTACTTC. It specifies CASRYRVVGKNIQYF. The chain employs TRBV11-2 and TRBJ2-4; D call uncertain. From germline, CDR1 is SGHAT and CDR2 FQNNGV. V was pared by 6 bases and J by 3 bases, with 15 bases between. The CDR3 has 15 amino acids.

The rearrangement joins TRBV5-1 to TRBJ2-7; TRBD1 aligns across 8 bases. There are 15 residues in the CDR3. The ends lost 4 bases at V and 3 bases at J; junction bases unmatched: 9. From germline, CDR1 is SGHRS and CDR2 YFSETQ. CDR3 amino acids: CASSARQGPDYEQYF. The CDR3 DNA sequence: TGCGCCAGCAGCGCACGACAGGGGCCGGACTACGAGCAGTACTTC.

The chain joins TRBV5-6 to TRBJ2-2; 9 bases are shared with TRBD1. Trimming at V came to 0 bases and at J to 4 bases, leaving 7 bases not matched to a gene. Germline V lookup: CDR1 SGHDT, CDR2 YYEEEE. This CDR3 has 17 residues. CDR3 sequence: CASSLEMRQGGTGELFF. CDR3 sequence (DNA): TGTGCCAGCAGCTTGGAAATGAGACAGGGGGGCACCGGGGAGCTGTTTTTT.

The chain carries TRBV27 and TRBJ1-1; TRBD1 matches at 8 bases. The germline CDR1 and CDR2 sequences are MNHEY and SMNVEV (reference sequence). Unmatched junction bases numbered 12, after V lost 4 bases and J lost 8 bases. This CDR3 region has 15 residues. Here the CDR3 DNA reads TGTGCCAGCAGTTCACGACAGGGGCGCGCGGCGGAAGCTTTCTTT. Its translation: CASSSRQGRAAEAFF.

The rearrangement links TRBV11-2 to TRBJ1-1, with unresolved D. The germline V and J ends were trimmed by 1 base and 7 bases, with 10 bases remaining between them. CDR3 length equals 13 residues. Germline assignment: CDR1 SGHAT and CDR2 FQNNGV. The CDR3 loop is CASSLARSREAFF. CDR3 sequence (DNA): TGTGCCAGCAGCTTAGCCCGGTCCCGTGAAGCTTTCTTT.

The genes are TRBV5-4 and TRBJ2-1; 7 nucleotides align to TRBD1. This CDR3 spans 12 amino acids. Germline loops: CDR1 SGHNT, CDR2 YYREEE (reference sequence). V dropped 10 bases and J dropped 5; count of bases not matched to a gene: 6. CDR3 nucleotide sequence: TGTGCCGCAGGACAGGACCACAATGAGCAGTTCTTC. Translating it yields CAAGQDHNEQFF.

The chain joins TRBV5-1 to TRBJ2-3; 7 nucleotides agree with TRBD2. The CDR3 runs to 16 residues. V shed 1 base and J 4 bases; nucleotides not matched to a gene: 9. Germline V gives CDR1 SGHRS, CDR2 YFSETQ. CDR3 amino acids: CASSLYGGSAADTQYF. The DNA for the CDR3 is TGCGCCAGCAGCTTGTACGGCGGGAGTGCCGCAGATACGCAGTATTTT.

The rearrangement uses TRBV7-9 and TRBJ1-1; D ambiguous. Trimming removed 3 bases from V and 8 bases from J, with 10 bases in between. The germline V gene encodes CDR1 SEHNR and CDR2 FQNEAQ (reference sequence). This CDR3 contains 12 residues. In DNA form, the CDR3 reads TGTGCCAGCAGCTTGGTAGTCCCCGAAGCTTTCTTT. Protein product: CASSLVVPEAFF. The full variable domain, with the rest looked up from reference TRBV7-9 and TRBJ1-1, is DTGVSQNPRHKITKRGQNVTFRCDPISEHNRLYWYRQTLGQGPEFLTYFQNEAQLEKSRLLSDRFSAERPKGSFSTLEIQRTEQGDSAMYLCASSLVVPEAFFGQGTRLTVV.

This clone showed up just once. V and J are TRBV7-8 and TRBJ1-4, with D possibly being TRBD1 (5 bases). The germline V gene encodes CDR1 SGHVS and CDR2 FQNEAQ. V lost 2 bases and J 8 bases, leaving 9 bases between the germline ends. The CDR3 has 13 residues. The CDR3 coding sequence is TGTGCCAGCAGCTTACTACAGGCCGAAAAACTGTTTTTT. Amino acid sequence: CASSLLQAEKLFF.

J is TRBJ2-2 and V is TRBV10-3; possibly TRBD1 or TRBD2 for D (6 bases each). V lost 7 bases to trimming and J lost 6 bases, with 21 bases between them. The CDR3 runs to 16 residues. Germline loops: CDR1 ENHRY, CDR2 SYGVKD. The DNA for the CDR3 is TGTGCCATCACCTCTCCGGGGGCCACTGCTGCCGGGGAGCTGTTTTTT. This gives the protein CAITSPGATAAGELFF.

This clone came up once. V usage is TRBV6-1 and J usage is TRBJ1-5; TRBD1 matches at 7 bases. The V and J ends lost 3 bases and 6 bases, in that order; junction bases with no gene match: 11. From germline, CDR1 is MNHNS and CDR2 SASEGT. The CDR3 runs to 16 residues. CDR3 amino acids: CASSEPYKGASQPQHF. The CDR3, as DNA: TGTGCCAGCAGTGAGCCTTACAAGGGGGCATCTCAGCCCCAGCATTTT.

This chain uses TRBV5-6 with TRBJ2-1, with D perhaps matching TRBD1 or TRBD2 (5 bases each). V was cut by 2 bases and J by 6 bases, with 12 bases left in between. The CDR3 spans 14 residues. Germline assignment: CDR1 SGHDT and CDR2 YYEEEE. Here the CDR3 reads CASSFGSGGNEQFF. CDR3 sequence (DNA): TGTGCCAGCAGCTTTGGTAGTGGGGGCAATGAGCAGTTCTTC. The full variable domain, with the rest looked up from reference TRBV5-6 and TRBJ2-1, is DAGVTQSPTHLIKTRGQQVTLRCSPKSGHDTVSWYQQALGQGPQFIFQYYEEEERQRGNFPDRFSGHQFPNYSSELNVNALLLGDSALYLCASSFGSGGNEQFFGPGTRLTVL.

J is TRBJ1-1 and V is TRBV7-9; tentatively, D is TRBD1 (5 bases). Germline assignment: CDR1 SEHNR and CDR2 FQNEAQ (reference sequence). V lost 9 bases, J lost 4 bases, and 21 bases lay in between. This CDR3 has 15 amino acids. The DNA of the CDR3 is TGTGCCAGTCCCCCGGACACCCAAAGGCTCACTGAAGCTTTCTTT. It is translated as CASPPDTQRLTEAFF.

Turning to this clone: This same CDR3 is encoded by further DNA sequences in the sample. The chain is built from TRBV20-1 and TRBJ2-7; no firm D call. The ends were cut back, 1 base at V and 3 bases at J, with 4 bases in the middle. The length of the CDR3 is 11 residues. Germline CDR1 DFQATT, CDR2 SNEGSKA (reference sequence). The CDR3 spells CSARVGYEQYF. CDR3 bases: TGCAGTGCTAGAGTTGGCTACGAGCAGTACTTC.

The gene calls are TRBV6-5 and TRBJ2-3, with D perhaps given as TRBD1 or TRBD2 (6 bases each). Trimming stripped 7 bases from V and 5 bases from J, with 19 bases between. The CDR3 extends over 15 amino acids. Germline-derived CDR1 and CDR2 are MNHEY and SVGAGI. The CDR3 sequence: CASNPAQGRRDTQYF. Written as DNA, the CDR3 is TGTGCCAGCAATCCTGCCCAGGGGAGGAGAGATACGCAGTATTTT.

The CDR3 DNA reads TGTGCCAGCCCGGGCGCGGGGGTAGATCAGCCCCAGCATTTT. The encoded protein is CASPGAGVDQPQHF. This chain connects TRBV27 to TRBJ1-5, with TRBD1 as a possible D gene (5 bases). Germline V gene data show CDR1 as MNHEY and CDR2 as SMNVEV (reference sequence). The CDR3 has 14 residues. The V and J ends lost 8 bases and 5 bases respectively, with 16 bases between them.

The chain has TRBV6-1 and TRBJ1-2; D not certain. The CDR3 has 13 amino acids. The germline V and J ends were trimmed by 0 bases and 4 bases, with 6 bases remaining between them. Per the germline V gene, CDR1 is MNHNS and CDR2 is SASEGT. The CDR3 coding sequence is TGTGCCAGCAGTGAAGCAGGGCTCTATGGCTACACCTTC. Protein: CASSEAGLYGYTF.

CDR3 sequence: CASRLTGNTEAFF. CDR3 DNA sequence: TGTGCCAGCAGACTGACAGGGAACACTGAAGCTTTCTTT. This chain joins TRBV27 and TRBJ1-1; D is possibly TRBD1 (6 bases). CDR1 and CDR2 from the germline V gene are MNHEY and SMNVEV (reference sequence). The germline V and J ends were trimmed by 6 bases and 1 base, with 9 bases remaining between them. The CDR3 has 13 amino acids.

The rearrangement links TRBV2 to TRBJ1-1; no definite D call. There are 14 residues in the CDR3. Germline CDR1 SNHLY, CDR2 FYNNEI. V was shortened by 3 bases and J by 10 bases, with 18 bases between the two germline ends. This CDR3 is CASSEQADPIGAFF. In nucleotides, the CDR3 is TGTGCCAGCAGTGAGCAGGCTGACCCCATAGGAGCTTTCTTT.

The rearrangement joins TRBV7-9 to TRBJ1-3, with TRBD1 matching 7 bases. Germline CDR1 reads SEHNR; CDR2 reads FQNEAQ (reference sequence). CDR3 length: 16 residues. After removal of 4 bases from V and 2 bases from J, the junction contained 8 bases not matched to a gene. CDR3 sequence: CASSSPPGTAGNTIYF. The CDR3 DNA reads TGTGCCAGCAGCTCGCCCCCCGGGACAGCTGGAAACACCATATATTTT.